This TCR beta chain was recorded in a study of T cell responses to AZD1222 COVID-19 vaccine (dated by TCRdb to about 2021). In the study overall: AZD1222 recipients given second doses at about 4 weeks or at about 12 weeks were pooled, since spike-specific TCR depth and breadth were not found to differ between the two schedules. A total of more than 230 trial participants underwent TCR sequencing, of whom 207 received two doses of AZD1222 and about 25 received two doses of the MenACWY control vaccine. Trial participants were enrolled by age into subgroups of 18-55, 56-69 and 70-plus years, and around 150, 29 and 61 TCR-sequenced participants, respectively, were included in these subgroups.

Findings and caveats that apply to the study as a whole: The 56-69-year group was small, and its depth increase did not reach significance, likely because of low power. Participants were mostly white British and included more females than males, and it was suggested by the authors that clonal diversity may have been underestimated. No day 14 peak-response samples were available, so repertoires were characterized only after the peak T cell response. A significant rise in spike-specific TCR breadth and depth was observed after two AZD1222 doses relative to day 0 and relative to MenACWY recipients. CD4 TCRs associated with the vaccine covered the entire spike protein, and the dominant responses were in regions 160-218 and 743-854. Conclusions about previously exposed vaccinees were limited because only six AZD1222 recipients were SARS-CoV-2 seropositive at baseline. Reportedly, almost half of the unique spike-specific TCRs recognized epitopes lying outside the regions that are mutated in the B.1.351 and B.1.1.7 variants.

Trimming accounts for 5 bases at V and 5 bases at J, while the number of junction bases matched to no gene is 9. For CDR1 and CDR2, the germline V gene lists MNHEY and SVGAGI. The CDR3 starts with the cysteine, ends with the phenylalanine, and has 15 residues. Only CDR3 DNA is held: 45 bases, read in frame from base 1. A remark on this clone: Its antigen remains undetermined. Qualities for individual bases were not recorded, and no much larger clone is one base off.

The sample's time point label, in plain terms: baseline before first vaccination. The vaccinee samples were drawn from two UK trials, COV001 and COV002, one of which was a single-blind randomized controlled phase 2/3 trial testing AZD1222 (ChAdOx1 nCoV-19) in healthy adults. For TCRbeta chain sequencing, PBMC samples from trial participants were taken at day 0 and at day 28 after the second dose. The CDR3 regions of human TCRbeta chains were analyzed by immunosequencing. Per the original workflow: Repertoire TCRs were matched against a reference library of SARS-CoV-2-specific TCRs generated with the MIRA antigen-specificity platform. Breadth was defined as the fraction of unique TCRs that were SARS-CoV-2-associated, and depth was defined as the fraction of total T cells that were SARS-CoV-2-associated. Using the MIRA data, each spike-specific TCR was mapped to the spike region that the TCR reacts to and placed in a CD4 or CD8 class. Log10-transformed breadth and depth values were compared by one-way ANOVA with Sidak's multiple comparisons tests. TCRdb mirrors the immuneACCESS table, restricted to in-frame sequences. Some clones are absent from its copies; in checked studies, under half trace to an unresolved V gene, and the reason for the others is unknown. D and trimming were read from the DNA, whereas the V and J calls and clone size are those reported in that table. The sample table holds 140,000 to 150,000 clones, of which more than 85% were seen once. The ten largest account for 7.5% to 9.5% of the sample.

In this chain, TRBV6-5 is recombined with TRBJ1-5; 7 bases in the junction line up with TRBD1. The source material was peripheral blood, sampled on day 0 of AZD1222 vaccination. The receptor was derived from an adult in good health. The CDR3 sequence is CASSRTGEGHQPQHF. The DNA sequence reads TGTGCCAGCAGTCGCACAGGGGAGGGACATCAGCCCCAGCATTTT.